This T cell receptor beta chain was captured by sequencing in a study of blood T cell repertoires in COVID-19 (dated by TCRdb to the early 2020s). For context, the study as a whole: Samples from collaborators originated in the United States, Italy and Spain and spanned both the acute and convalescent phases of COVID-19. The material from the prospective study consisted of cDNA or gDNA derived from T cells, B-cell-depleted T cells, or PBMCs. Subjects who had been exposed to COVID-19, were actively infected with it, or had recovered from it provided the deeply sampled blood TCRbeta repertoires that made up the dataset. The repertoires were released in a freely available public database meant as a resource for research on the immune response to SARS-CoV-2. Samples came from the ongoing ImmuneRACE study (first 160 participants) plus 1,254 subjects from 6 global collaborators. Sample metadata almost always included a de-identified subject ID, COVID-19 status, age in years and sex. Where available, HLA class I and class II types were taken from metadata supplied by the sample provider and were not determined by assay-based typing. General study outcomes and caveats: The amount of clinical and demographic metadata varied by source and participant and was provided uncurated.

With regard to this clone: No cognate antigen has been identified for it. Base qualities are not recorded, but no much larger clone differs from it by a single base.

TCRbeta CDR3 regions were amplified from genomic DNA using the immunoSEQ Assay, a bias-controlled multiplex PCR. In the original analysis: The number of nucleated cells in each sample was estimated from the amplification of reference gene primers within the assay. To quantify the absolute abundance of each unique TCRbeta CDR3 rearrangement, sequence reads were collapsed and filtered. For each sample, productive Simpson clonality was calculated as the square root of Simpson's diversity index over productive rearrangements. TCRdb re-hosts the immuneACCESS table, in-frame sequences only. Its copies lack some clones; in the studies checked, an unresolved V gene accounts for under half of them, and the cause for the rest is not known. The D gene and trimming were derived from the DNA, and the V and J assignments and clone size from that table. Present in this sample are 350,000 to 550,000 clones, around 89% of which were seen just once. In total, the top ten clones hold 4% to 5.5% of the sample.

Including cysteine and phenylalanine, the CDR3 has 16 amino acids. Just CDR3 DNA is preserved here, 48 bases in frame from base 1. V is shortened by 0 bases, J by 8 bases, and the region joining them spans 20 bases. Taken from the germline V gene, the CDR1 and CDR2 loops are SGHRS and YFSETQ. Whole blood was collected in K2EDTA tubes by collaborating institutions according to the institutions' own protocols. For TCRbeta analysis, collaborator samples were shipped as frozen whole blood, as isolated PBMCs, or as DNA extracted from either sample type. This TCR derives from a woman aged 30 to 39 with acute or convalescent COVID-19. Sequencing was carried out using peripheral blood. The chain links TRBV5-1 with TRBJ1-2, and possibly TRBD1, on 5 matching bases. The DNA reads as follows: TGCGCCAGCAGCTTGGGACAGTACCAACTCTATGGGGGCTACACCTTC. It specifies CASSLGQYQLYGGYTF.